This TCR beta chain is from a study of blood T cell repertoires in COVID-19. The wider study: Sites across the United States, Italy and Spain contributed samples from acute and convalescent COVID-19.

Assay used: immunoSEQ multiplex PCR; TCRdb lists only in-frame clones, some missing. The sample lists about 160,000 clones, over 75% occurring once. The sample holds one count of this clone. The V segment lost 6 bases and the J segment 5 bases; nucleotides outside the gene matches: 5. The germline gives CDR1 SGHVS, CDR2 FQNEAQ. The CDR3 extends over 14 amino acids. The receptor's source is a man aged 55 to 70 who had recovered from COVID-19. Sequenced: peripheral blood. The chain joins TRBV7-8 to TRBJ2-7, with TRBD2 matching 12 bases. CDR3 sequence: CASSSTSGGNEQYF. DNA of the CDR3: TGTGCCAGCAGTTCGACTAGCGGGGGTAACGAGCAGTACTTC.